A single sample is the source of the 27 T cell receptor beta chains below, sequenced in a study of human CD8 memory T cell subsets. Libraries of TCR beta chains were produced by 5' RACE (UMI-labeled). TCRdb re-called the 5' RACE reads and gives one entry per CDR3 protein, without DNA. The sample table sets out about 6,500 distinct CDR3 sequences. With exhausted-like traits, TPEX cells were early memory CD8+ T cells that were CCR7+ PD-1+ TIGIT+. The specimen was CD8+ T cells from PBMCs. These TCRs come from a human donor in good health.

The J gene is TRBJ2-7, the V gene TRBV9. CDR3 length: 12 amino acids. The germline V gene encodes CDR1 SGDLS and CDR2 YYNGEE. The CDR3 sequence is CASSVADDEQYF.

This chain joins TRBV7-8 and TRBJ2-1; with no DNA, the TCRdb D assignment of TRBD1 cannot be verified. The CDR3 is 15 residues long. The germline gives CDR1 SGHVS, CDR2 FQNEAQ. CDR3 sequence reads: CASSGHRGLGNEQFF.

The chain couples TRBV7-8 to TRBJ2-7. Per the germline V gene, CDR1 is SGHVS and CDR2 is FQNEAQ. CDR3 length: 13 residues. This CDR3 reads CASSLGFSYEQYF.

The genes are TRBV19 and TRBJ1-1; the TRBD1 assignment by TCRdb is unverifiable without DNA. CDR3 length: 14 residues. CDR1 and CDR2 from the germline V gene are LNHDA and SQIVND (reference sequence). The chain's CDR3 is CASLGDRLNTEPFF.

This chain links TRBV29-1 with TRBJ2-7; there is no DNA to check the TCRdb D call of TRBD1. CDR1 and CDR2 (germline): SQVTM, ANQGSEA. The CDR3 contains 14 residues. The CDR3 sequence: CSVGPGGADYEQYF.

This clonotype counts as medium-sized by frequency. The chain employs TRBV6-2 or TRBV6-3 and TRBJ2-5; TCRdb's D call of TRBD2 is untestable without DNA. CDR1 and CDR2 (germline): MNHEY, SVGEGT. This CDR3 region has 17 residues. The CDR3 loop is CASSLRGSGRGRETQYF.

V is TRBV11-2 and J is TRBJ2-7; TCRdb's assignment of TRBD2 cannot be checked, as there is no DNA. The CDR3 is 14 amino acids. The germline V gene encodes CDR1 SGHAT and CDR2 FQNNGV. The CDR3 loop reads CASSLEGLVFEQYF. The full variable domain, its missing parts supplied by reference TRBV11-2 and TRBJ2-7, is EAGVAQSPRYKIIEKRQSVAFWCNPISGHATLYWYQQILGQGPKLLIQFQNNGVVDDSQLPKDRFSAERLKGVDSTLKIQPAKLEDSAVYLCASSLEGLVFEQYFGPGTRLTVT.

V gene TRBV4-2 combines with J gene TRBJ2-1; the TCRdb D gene call, TRBD2, has no DNA to confirm it. The germline gives CDR1 LGHNA, CDR2 YNFKEQ. The length of the CDR3 is 15 residues. The CDR3 spells CASSQVLAGWDEQFF.

This clonotype is classed as medium-sized (0.01 to 0.1%) by frequency. The V gene is TRBV24-1, the J gene TRBJ2-3; TCRdb gives TRBD1 as the D gene, but with no DNA this cannot be confirmed. Per germline, CDR1 KGHDR and CDR2 SFDVKD. This CDR3 contains 18 residues. CDR3 sequence reads: CATSDFRGDRGETDTQYF.

The rearrangement links TRBV11-2 to TRBJ2-7; TCRdb picks TRBD1, but there is no DNA to check that call. The CDR3 runs to 14 residues. Germline lookup yields CDR1 SGHAT and CDR2 FQNNGV. This CDR3 is CASNSGQGANEQYF.

This chain uses TRBV7-3 with TRBJ2-2; TCRdb gives TRBD1 as the D gene, but with no DNA this cannot be confirmed. Per germline, CDR1 SGHTA and CDR2 FQGTGA. The CDR3 extends over 13 amino acids. CDR3 in amino acids: CASSPLNTGELFF.

V gene TRBV28 combines with J gene TRBJ2-2; TCRdb's D call of TRBD1 is untestable without DNA. The CDR3 spans 13 residues. The germline V gene encodes CDR1 MDHEN and CDR2 SYDVKM. This CDR3 is CASSPRGHGELFF.

This rearrangement joins TRBV12-2 to TRBJ2-7; TCRdb reports TRBD2, a call that lacks DNA to check it against. TRBV12-2 is a pseudogene. CDR3 size: 16 residues. The CDR3 sequence is CASRFRRTSGRHEQYF.

The chain links TRBV15 to TRBJ2-7; the TCRdb D gene call, TRBD2, has no DNA to confirm it. Germline assignment: CDR1 LNHNV and CDR2 YYDKDF (reference sequence). CDR3 length: 16 amino acids. CDR3 sequence reads: CATSRGLGLAGAEQYF.

This sequence joins TRBV5-1 and TRBJ2-7; the D call of TRBD1 rests on TCRdb alone, since no DNA is present to check it. This CDR3 has 15 amino acids. CDR1 and CDR2 from the germline V gene are SGHRS and YFSETQ. CDR3 residues: CASSWGQGSSYEQYF.

This chain joins TRBV25-1 and TRBJ2-7; TCRdb returns TRBD2, unconfirmable since there is no DNA. This CDR3 is built from 14 residues. Germline V gene data show CDR1 as MGHDK and CDR2 as SYGVNS. CDR3 sequence: CATKGGGSSYEQYF.

Measured by frequency, this clonotype is medium-sized (0.01 to 0.1%). CDR3 protein: CIARIRSGYTF. The rearrangement links TRBV29-1 to TRBJ1-2. Germline-derived CDR1 and CDR2 are SQVTM and ANQGSEA. The CDR3 contains 11 residues. Based on the CDR3 plus reference TRBV29-1 and TRBJ1-2, the full variable domain is SAVISQKPSRDICQRGTSLTIQCQVDSQVTMMFWYRQQPGQSLTLIATANQGSEATYESGFVIDKFPISRPNLTFSTLTVSNMSPEDSSIYLCIARIRSGYTFGSGTRLTVV.

The J gene is TRBJ2-1, the V gene TRBV11-3; TCRdb's D gene call, TRBD1, goes unchecked for lack of DNA. This CDR3 comprises 15 residues. CDR1 is SGHNT, CDR2 YENEEA, per germline. CDR3 residues: CASSQRDSSHNEQFF.

CDR3 loop: CASSDSEASEAFF. The chain has TRBV6-1 and TRBJ1-1. The CDR3 spans 13 residues. Germline V lookup: CDR1 MNHNS, CDR2 SASEGT.

The rearrangement uses TRBV7-3 and TRBJ2-1; TCRdb picks TRBD2, but there is no DNA to check that call. Germline CDR1 and CDR2: SGHTA and FQGTGA. This CDR3 has 15 amino acids. The CDR3 sequence is CASSLTSGLSNEQFF.

The V call is TRBV10-3, the J call TRBJ2-5; absent DNA, TCRdb's TRBD1 call cannot be checked. The CDR3 consists of 14 residues. The germline gives CDR1 ENHRY, CDR2 SYGVKD. CDR3 sequence: CAAGQGIEVETQYF.

The chain has TRBV29-1 and TRBJ2-7. Per the germline V gene, CDR1 is SQVTM and CDR2 is ANQGSEA. The CDR3 is 12 amino acids. The CDR3 sequence: CSVGYSSYEQYF.

Judged by frequency, this clonotype is medium-sized (0.01 to 0.1%). This rearrangement joins TRBV2 to TRBJ2-2. The CDR3 is made up of 15 amino acids. Germline CDR1 and CDR2: SNHLY and FYNNEI. The CDR3 sequence is CASSAGEVAPGELFF. Supplemented by reference TRBV2 and TRBJ2-2, the full variable domain reads EPEVTQTPSHQVTQMGQEVILRCVPISNHLYFYWYRQILGQKVEFLVSFYNNEISEKSEIFDDQFSVERPDGSNFTLKIRSTKLEDSAMYFCASSAGEVAPGELFFGEGSRLTVL.

V and J are TRBV29-1 and TRBJ2-3; TCRdb returns TRBD1, unconfirmable since there is no DNA. The CDR3 spans 16 residues. Germline V lookup: CDR1 SQVTM, CDR2 ANQGSEA. The CDR3 loop reads CSVEGLPGDMTDTQYF.

By frequency, this clonotype registers medium-sized. V usage is TRBV12-3 or TRBV12-4 and J usage is TRBJ2-1. This CDR3 spans 13 amino acids. CDR3 sequence: CASSLGGFYEQFF.

Frequency places this clonotype as medium-sized. The chain couples TRBV6-5 to TRBJ2-3; the D gene TCRdb calls, TRBD2, cannot be checked with no DNA. Germline assignment: CDR1 MNHEY and CDR2 SVGAGI. The CDR3 is made up of 16 amino acids. CDR3 sequence: CASSYSIASGGDTQYF.

This sequence joins TRBV7-9 and TRBJ1-6; TCRdb selects TRBD1, and the lack of DNA leaves this call unchecked. The V gene's germline CDR1 is SEHNR and CDR2 FQNEAQ (reference sequence). This CDR3 region has 17 residues. CDR3 residues: CASSSPPTGVAKSPLHF.